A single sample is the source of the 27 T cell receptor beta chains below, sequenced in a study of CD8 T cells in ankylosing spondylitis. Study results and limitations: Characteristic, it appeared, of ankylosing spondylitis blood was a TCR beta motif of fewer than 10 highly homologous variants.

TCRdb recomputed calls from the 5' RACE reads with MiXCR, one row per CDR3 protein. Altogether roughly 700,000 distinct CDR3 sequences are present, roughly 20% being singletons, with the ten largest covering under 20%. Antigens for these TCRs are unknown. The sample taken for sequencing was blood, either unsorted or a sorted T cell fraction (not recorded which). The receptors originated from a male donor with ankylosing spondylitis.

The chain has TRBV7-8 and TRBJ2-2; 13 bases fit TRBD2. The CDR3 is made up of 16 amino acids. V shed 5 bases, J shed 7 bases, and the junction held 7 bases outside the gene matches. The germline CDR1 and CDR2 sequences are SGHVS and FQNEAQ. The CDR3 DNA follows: TGTGCCAGCAGCGGGGGGACTAGCGGGGTAAACGGGGAGCTGTTTTTT. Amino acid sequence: CASSGGTSGVNGELFF. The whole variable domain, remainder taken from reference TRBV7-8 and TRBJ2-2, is GAGVSQSPRYKVAKRGQDVALRCDPISGHVSLFWYQQALGQGPEFLTYFQNEAQLDKSGLPSDRFFAERPEGSVSTLKIQRTQQEDSAVYLCASSGGTSGVNGELFFGEGSRLTVL.

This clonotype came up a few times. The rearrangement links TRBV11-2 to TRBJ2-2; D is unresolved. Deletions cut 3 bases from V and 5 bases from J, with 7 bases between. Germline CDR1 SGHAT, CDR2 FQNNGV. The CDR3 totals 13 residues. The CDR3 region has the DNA TGTGCCAGCAGCTTCCTCATGACCGGGGAGCTGTTTTTT. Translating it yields CASSFLMTGELFF.

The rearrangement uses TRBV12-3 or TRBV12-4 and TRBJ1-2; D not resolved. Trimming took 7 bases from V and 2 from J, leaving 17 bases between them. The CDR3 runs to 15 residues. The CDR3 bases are TGTGCCAGCACCTCACCCCGGACGGTAAACTATGGCTACACCTTC. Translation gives CASTSPRTVNYGYTF.

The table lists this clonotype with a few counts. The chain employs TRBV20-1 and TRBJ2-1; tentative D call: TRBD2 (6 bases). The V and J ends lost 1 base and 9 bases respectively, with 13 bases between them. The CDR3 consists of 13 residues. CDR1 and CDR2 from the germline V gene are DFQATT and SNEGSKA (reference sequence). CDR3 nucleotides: TGCAGTGCTAGAGCCTGGGGGGTCAGTGAGCAGTTCTTC. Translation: CSARAWGVSEQFF.

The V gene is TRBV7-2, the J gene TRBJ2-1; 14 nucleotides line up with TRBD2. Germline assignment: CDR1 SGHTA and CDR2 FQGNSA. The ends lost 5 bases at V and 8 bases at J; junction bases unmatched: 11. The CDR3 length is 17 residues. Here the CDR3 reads CASSPRLAGGGLDEQFF. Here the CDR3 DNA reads TGTGCCAGCAGCCCCCGACTAGCGGGAGGGGGGTTGGATGAGCAGTTCTTC.

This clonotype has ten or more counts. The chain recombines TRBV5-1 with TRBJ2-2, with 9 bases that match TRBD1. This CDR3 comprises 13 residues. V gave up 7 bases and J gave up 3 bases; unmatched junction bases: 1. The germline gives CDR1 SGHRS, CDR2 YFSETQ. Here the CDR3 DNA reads TGCGCCAGCCGGACAGGGGACACCGGGGAGCTGTTTTTT. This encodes CASRTGDTGELFF.

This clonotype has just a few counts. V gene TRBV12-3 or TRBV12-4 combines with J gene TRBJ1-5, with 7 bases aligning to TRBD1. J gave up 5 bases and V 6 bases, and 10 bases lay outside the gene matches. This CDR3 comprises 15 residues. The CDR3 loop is CASSPRTGTDQPQHF. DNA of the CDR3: TGTGCCAGCAGCCCCCGGACAGGTACAGATCAGCCCCAGCATTTT.

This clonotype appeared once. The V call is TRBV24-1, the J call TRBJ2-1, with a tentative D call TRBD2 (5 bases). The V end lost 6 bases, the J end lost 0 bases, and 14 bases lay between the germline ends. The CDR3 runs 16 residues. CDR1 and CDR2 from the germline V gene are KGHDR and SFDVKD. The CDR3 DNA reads TGTGCCACCAGTTCGGTGGACTCATACTCCTACAATGAGCAGTTCTTC. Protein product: CATSSVDSYSYNEQFF.

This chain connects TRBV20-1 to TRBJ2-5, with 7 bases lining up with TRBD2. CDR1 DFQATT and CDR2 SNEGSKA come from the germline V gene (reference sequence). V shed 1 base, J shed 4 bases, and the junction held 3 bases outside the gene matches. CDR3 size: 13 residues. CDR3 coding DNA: TGCAGTGCTAGAGGCCCGGGGGGAGAGACCCAGTACTTC. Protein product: CSARGPGGETQYF.

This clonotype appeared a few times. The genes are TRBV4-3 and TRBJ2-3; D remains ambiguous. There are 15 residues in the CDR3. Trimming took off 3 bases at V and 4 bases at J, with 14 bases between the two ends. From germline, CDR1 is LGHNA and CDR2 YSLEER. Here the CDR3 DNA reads TGCGCCAGCAGCCAGTCCCTTTCTGGGGCAGATACGCAGTATTTT. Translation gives CASSQSLSGADTQYF.

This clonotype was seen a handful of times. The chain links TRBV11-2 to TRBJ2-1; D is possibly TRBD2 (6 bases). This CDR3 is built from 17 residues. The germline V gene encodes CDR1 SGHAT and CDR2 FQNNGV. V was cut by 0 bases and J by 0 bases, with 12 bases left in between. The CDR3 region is CASSLDRDFSSYNEQFF. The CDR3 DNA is TGTGCCAGCAGCTTAGATCGGGACTTCAGCTCCTACAATGAGCAGTTCTTC.

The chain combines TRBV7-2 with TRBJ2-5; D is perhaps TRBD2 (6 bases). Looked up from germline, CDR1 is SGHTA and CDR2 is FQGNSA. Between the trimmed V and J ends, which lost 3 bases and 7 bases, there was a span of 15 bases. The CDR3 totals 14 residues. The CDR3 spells CASSFGGVSVTQYF. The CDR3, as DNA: TGTGCCAGCAGCTTTGGCGGGGTTAGTGTGACCCAGTACTTC.

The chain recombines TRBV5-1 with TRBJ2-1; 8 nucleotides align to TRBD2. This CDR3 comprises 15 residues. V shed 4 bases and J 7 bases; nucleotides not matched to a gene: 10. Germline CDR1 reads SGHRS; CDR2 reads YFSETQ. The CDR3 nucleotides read TGCGCCAGCAGCCTGAGCGGGAGACCAGGAAATGAGCAGTTCTTC. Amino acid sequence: CASSLSGRPGNEQFF.

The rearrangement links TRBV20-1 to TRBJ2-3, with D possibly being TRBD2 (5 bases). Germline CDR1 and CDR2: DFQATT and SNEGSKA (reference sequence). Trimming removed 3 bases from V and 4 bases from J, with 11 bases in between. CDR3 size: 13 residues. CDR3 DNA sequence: TGCAGTGCTAGTCGAACAGCGGCAGATACGCAGTATTTT. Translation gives CSASRTAADTQYF.

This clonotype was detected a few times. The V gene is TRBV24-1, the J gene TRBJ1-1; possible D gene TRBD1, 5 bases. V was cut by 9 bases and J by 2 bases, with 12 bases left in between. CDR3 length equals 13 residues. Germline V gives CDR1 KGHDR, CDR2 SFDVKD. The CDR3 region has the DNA TGTGCCACCCGCGGGGGGAGAAACACTGAAGCTTTCTTT. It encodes CATRGGRNTEAFF.

The CDR3 sequence: CASSLLGTGQETQYF. Written as DNA, the CDR3 is TGTGCCAGCAGCCTCCTAGGGACAGGGCAAGAGACCCAGTACTTC. The chain recombines TRBV9 with TRBJ2-5; 9 bases line up with TRBD1. The CDR3 spans 15 residues. Germline assignment: CDR1 SGDLS and CDR2 YYNGEE. The J segment lost 2 bases and the V segment lost 4 bases, leaving 6 bases of the junction unmatched.

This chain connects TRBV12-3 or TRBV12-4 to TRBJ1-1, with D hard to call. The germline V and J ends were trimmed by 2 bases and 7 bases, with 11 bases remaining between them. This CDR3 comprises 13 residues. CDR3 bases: TGTGCCAGCAGTTTATATATTTTGGGTGAAGCTTTCTTT. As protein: CASSLYILGEAFF.

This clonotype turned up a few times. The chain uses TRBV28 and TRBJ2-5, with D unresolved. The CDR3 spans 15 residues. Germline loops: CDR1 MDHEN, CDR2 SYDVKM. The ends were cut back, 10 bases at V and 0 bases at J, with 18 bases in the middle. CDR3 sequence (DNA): TGTGCCACGATGTTGGGCTTATCGTACCAAGAGACCCAGTACTTC. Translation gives CATMLGLSYQETQYF.

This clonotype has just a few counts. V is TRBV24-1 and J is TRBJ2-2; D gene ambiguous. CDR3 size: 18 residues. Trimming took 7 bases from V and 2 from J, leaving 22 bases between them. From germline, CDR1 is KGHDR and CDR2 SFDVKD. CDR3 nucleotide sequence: TGTGCCACCAGCCCTGGGCCCCGCCATCCCATAAACACCGGGGAGCTGTTTTTT. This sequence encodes CATSPGPRHPINTGELFF.

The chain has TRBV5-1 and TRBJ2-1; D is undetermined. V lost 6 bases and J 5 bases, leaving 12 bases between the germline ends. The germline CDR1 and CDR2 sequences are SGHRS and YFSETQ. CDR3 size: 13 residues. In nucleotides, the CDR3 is TGCGCCAGCACCGGGCGGCGGAACAATGAGCAGTTCTTC. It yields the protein CASTGRRNNEQFF.

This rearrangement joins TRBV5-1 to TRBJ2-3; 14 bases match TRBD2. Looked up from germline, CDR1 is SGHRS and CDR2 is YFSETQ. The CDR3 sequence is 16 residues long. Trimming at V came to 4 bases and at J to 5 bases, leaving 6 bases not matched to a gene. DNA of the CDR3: TGCGCCAGCAGCAGGGGACTAGCGGGGGTCGGAGATACGCAGTATTTT. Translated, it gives CASSRGLAGVGDTQYF.

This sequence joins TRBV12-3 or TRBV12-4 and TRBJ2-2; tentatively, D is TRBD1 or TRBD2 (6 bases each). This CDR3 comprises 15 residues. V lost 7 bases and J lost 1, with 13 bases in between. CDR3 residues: CASIAGGLNTGELFF. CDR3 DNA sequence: TGTGCCAGCATCGCCGGGGGCCTGAACACCGGGGAGCTGTTTTTT.

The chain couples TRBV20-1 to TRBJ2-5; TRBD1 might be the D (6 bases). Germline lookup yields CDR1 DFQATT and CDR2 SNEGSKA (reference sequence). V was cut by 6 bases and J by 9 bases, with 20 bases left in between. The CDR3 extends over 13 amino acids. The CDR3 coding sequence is TGCAGTGCCCGAATCCCACAGGGAGCGGCCCAGTACTTC. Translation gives CSARIPQGAAQYF.

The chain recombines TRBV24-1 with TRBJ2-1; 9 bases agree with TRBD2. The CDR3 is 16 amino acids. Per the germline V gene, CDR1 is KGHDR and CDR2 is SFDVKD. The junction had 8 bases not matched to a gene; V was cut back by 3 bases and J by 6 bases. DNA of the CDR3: TGTGCCACCAGTGATATAGCGGGAGTGGGCTCCAATGAGCAGTTCTTC. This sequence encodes CATSDIAGVGSNEQFF.

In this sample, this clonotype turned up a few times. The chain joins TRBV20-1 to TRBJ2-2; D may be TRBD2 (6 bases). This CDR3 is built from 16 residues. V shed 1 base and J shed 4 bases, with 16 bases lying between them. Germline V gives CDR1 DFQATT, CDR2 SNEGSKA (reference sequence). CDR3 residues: CSARGPAAGSTGELFF. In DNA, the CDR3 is TGCAGTGCTAGAGGGCCCGCGGCGGGAAGCACCGGGGAGCTGTTTTTT.

CDR3 in amino acids: CASSLGGGGAGGTDTQYF. Here the CDR3 DNA reads TGTGCCAGCAGCTTAGGGGGCGGCGGGGCGGGAGGCACAGATACGCAGTATTTT. The chain is built from TRBV11-2 and TRBJ2-3; 7 nucleotides align to TRBD2. From germline, CDR1 is SGHAT and CDR2 FQNNGV. The CDR3 contains 18 residues. V dropped 1 base and J dropped 1; count of bases not matched to a gene: 11.

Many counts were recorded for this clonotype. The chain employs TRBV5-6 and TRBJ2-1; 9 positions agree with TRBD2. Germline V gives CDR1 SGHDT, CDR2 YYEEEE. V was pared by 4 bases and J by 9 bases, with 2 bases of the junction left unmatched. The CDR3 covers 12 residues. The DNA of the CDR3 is TGTGCCAGCAGCCCGACTAGCGGTGAGCAGTTCTTC. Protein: CASSPTSGEQFF.